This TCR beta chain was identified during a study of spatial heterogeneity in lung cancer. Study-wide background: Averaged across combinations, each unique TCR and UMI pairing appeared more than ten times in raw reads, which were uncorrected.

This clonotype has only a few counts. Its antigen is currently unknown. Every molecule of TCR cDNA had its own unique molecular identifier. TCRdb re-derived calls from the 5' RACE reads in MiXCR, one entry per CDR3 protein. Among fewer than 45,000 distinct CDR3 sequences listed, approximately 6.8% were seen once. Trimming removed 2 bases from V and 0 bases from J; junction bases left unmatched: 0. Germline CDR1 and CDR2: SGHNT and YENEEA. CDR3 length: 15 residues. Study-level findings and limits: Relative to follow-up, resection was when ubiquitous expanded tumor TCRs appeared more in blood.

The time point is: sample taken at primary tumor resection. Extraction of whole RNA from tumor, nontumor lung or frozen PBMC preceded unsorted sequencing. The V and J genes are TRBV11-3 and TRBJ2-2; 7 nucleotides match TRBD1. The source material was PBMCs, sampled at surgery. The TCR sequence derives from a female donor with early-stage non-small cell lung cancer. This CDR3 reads CASSLTGANTGELFF. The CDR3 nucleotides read TGTGCCAGCAGCTTAACAGGGGCGAACACCGGGGAGCTGTTTTTT.